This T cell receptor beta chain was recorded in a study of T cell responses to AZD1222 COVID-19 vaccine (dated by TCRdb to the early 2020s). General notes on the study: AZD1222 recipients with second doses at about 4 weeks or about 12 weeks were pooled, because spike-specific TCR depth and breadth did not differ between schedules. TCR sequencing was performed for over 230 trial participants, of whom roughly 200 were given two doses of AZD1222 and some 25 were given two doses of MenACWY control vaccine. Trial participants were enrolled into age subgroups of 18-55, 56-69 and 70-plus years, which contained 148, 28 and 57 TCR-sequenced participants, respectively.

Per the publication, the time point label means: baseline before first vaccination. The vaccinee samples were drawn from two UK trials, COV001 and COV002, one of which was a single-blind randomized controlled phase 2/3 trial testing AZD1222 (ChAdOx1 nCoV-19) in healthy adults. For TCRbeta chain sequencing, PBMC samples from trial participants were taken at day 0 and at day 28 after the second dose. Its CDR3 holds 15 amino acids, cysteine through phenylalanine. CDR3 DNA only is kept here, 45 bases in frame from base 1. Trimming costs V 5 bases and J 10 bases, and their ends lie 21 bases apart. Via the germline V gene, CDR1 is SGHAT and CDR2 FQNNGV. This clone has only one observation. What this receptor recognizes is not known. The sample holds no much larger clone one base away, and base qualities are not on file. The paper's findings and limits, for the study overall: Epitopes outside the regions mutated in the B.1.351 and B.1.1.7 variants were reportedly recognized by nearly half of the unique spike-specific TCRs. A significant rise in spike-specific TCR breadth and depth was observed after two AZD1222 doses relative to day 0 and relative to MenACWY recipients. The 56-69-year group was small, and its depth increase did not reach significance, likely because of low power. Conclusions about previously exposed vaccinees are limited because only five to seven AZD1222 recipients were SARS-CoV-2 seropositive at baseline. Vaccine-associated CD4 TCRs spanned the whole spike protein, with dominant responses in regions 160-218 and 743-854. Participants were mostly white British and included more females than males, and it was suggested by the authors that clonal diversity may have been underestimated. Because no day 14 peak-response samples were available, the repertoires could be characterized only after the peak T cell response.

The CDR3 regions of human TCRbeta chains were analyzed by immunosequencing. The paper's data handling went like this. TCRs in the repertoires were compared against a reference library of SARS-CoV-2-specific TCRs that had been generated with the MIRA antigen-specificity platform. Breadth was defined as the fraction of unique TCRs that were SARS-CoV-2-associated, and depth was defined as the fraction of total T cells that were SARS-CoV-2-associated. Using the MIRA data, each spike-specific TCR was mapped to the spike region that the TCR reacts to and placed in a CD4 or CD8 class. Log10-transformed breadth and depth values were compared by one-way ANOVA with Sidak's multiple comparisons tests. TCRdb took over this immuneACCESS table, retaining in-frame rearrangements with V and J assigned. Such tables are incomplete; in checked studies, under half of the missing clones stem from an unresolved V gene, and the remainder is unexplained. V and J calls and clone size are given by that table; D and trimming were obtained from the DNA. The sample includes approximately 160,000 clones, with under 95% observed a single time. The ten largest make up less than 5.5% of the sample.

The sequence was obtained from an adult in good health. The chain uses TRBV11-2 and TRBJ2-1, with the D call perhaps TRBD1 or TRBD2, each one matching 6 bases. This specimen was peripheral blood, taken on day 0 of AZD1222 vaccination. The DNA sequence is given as TGTGCCAGCAGCAAAACAGGGTCCCCCGGGGGAGAGCAGTTCTTC. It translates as CASSKTGSPGGEQFF.